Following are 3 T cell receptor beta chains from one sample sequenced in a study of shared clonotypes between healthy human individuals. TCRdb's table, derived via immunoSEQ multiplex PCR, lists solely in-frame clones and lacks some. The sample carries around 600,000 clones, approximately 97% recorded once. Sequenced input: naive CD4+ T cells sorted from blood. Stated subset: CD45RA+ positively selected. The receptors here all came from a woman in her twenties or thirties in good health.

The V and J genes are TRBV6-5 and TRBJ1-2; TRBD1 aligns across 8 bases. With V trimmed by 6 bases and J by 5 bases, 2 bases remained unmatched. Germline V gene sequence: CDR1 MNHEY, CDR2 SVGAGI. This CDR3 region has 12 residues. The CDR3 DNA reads TGTGCCAGCAGGAGACAGGGGTATGGCTACACCTTC. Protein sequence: CASRRQGYGYTF.

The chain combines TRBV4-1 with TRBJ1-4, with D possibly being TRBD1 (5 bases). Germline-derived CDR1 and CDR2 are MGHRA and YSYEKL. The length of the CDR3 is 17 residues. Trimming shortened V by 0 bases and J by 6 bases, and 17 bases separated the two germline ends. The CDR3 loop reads CASSQEMFATVDEKLFF. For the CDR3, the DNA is TGCGCCAGCAGCCAAGAAATGTTTGCGACAGTCGATGAAAAACTGTTTTTT.

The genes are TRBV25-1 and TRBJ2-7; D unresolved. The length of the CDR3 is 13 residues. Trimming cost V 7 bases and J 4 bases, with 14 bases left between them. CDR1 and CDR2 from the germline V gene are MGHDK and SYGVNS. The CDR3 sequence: CASNWGTDYEQYF. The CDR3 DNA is TGTGCCAGCAACTGGGGTACGGATTACGAGCAGTACTTC.